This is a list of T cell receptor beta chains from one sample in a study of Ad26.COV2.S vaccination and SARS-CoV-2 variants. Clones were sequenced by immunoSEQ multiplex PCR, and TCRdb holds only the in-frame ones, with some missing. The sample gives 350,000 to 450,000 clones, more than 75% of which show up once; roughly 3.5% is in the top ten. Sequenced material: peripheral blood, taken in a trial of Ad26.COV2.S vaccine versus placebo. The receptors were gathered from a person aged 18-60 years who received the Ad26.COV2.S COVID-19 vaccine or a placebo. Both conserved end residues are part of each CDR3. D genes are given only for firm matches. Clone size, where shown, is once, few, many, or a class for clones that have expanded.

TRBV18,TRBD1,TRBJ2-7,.,CASSPGQGDYEQYF,TGTGCCAGCTCACCCGGACAGGGAGACTACGAGCAGTACTTC
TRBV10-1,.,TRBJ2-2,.,CATSTDLNTGELFF,TGCGCCACCAGTACGGACCTGAACACCGGGGAGCTGTTTTTT
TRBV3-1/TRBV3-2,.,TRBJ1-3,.,CASSQDFSTFGNTIYF,TGTGCCAGCAGCCAAGATTTTTCTACTTTTGGAAACACCATATATTTT
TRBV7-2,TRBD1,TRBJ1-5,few,CASSFDRGDNQPQHF,TGTGCCAGCAGCTTCGACAGGGGGGACAATCAGCCCCAGCATTTT
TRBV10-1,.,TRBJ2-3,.,CASSDGVQRTDTQYF,TGCGCCAGCAGTGATGGAGTTCAACGCACAGATACGCAGTATTTT
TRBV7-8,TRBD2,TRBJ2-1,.,CASSLESGGSNEQFF,TGTGCCAGCAGCTTAGAAAGCGGGGGGTCTAATGAGCAGTTCTTC
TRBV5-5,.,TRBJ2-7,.,CASSLSPRPGEQYF,TGTGCCAGCAGCTTGAGCCCCCGTCCCGGGGAGCAGTACTTC
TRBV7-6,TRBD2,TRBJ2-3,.,CASSLGSSGGTDTQYF,TGTGCCAGCAGCTTAGGTTCTAGCGGGGGGACAGATACGCAGTATTTT
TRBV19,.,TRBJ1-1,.,CASSIDGAGRAFF,TGTGCCAGTAGTATAGATGGAGCAGGGCGGGCTTTCTTT
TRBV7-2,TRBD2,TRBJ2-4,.,CASGGGTLAKNIQYF,TGTGCCAGCGGCGGGGGGACTTTAGCCAAAAACATTCAGTACTTC
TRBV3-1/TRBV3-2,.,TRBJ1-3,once,CASRSAAGNTIYF,TGTGCCAGCAGGTCGGCCGCCGGAAACACCATATATTTT
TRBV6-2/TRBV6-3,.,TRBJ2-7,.,CASSYVAGGYEQYF,TGTGCCAGCAGTTACGTGGCAGGGGGGTACGAGCAGTACTTC
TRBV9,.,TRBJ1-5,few,CASSPVGQPNQPQHF,TGTGCCAGCAGCCCAGTCGGACAGCCCAATCAGCCCCAGCATTTT
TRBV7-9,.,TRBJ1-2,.,CASSPTFEYGYTF,TGTGCCAGCAGCCCTACCTTTGAGTATGGCTACACCTTC
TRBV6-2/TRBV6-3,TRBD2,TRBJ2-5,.,CASSFVPRAGAQETQYF,TGTGCCAGCAGTTTCGTCCCAAGAGCGGGGGCCCAAGAGACCCAGTACTTC
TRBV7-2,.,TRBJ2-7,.,CASSRADEQYF,TGTGCCAGCAGCCGTGCGGATGAGCAGTACTTC
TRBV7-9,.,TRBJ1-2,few,CASSLGSRGYTF,TGTGCCAGCAGCTTGGGAAGTCGGGGCTACACCTTC
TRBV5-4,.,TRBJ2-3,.,CASSLSTSTTDTQYF,TGTGCCAGCAGCTTGTCGACAAGCACCACAGATACGCAGTATTTT
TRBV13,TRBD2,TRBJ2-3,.,CASSRRLAGRDTQYF,TGTGCCAGCAGCCGACGACTAGCGGGACGGGATACGCAGTATTTT
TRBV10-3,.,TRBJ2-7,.,CAISESRERDFVEQYF,TGTGCCATCAGTGAGTCCCGGGAGAGGGATTTCGTCGAGCAGTACTTC